Presented here are 22 T cell receptor gamma chains from one specimen sequenced in a study of Vδ1+ human thymocytes. Study observations and caveats: Thymic TRG and TRD repertoires appeared highly polyclonal.

Their specific antigens are unknown. RNA was extracted from the cells and then reverse transcribed. CDR3 amplicons came from multiplex PCR with pooled V-gene forward and constant-region reverse primers. TCRdb re-called the multiplex PCR reads via CATT. The table includes tens of thousands of gamma-chain clones, around 20% detected once. Material: Vdelta1+ gamma-delta thymocytes from the thymus. Subset: FACS-sorted CD3+ TCRalphabeta- TCRVdelta1+ TCRVdelta2- thymocytes. Receptor source: a girl less than two years old who had congenital heart surgery.

The rearrangement uses TRGV2 and TRGJ1 or TRGJ2. There are 16 residues in the CDR3. Germline V CDR1 and CDR2: EGSNGY, YDSYNSKV. With V trimmed by 0 bases and J by 2 bases, 10 bases remained unmatched. In nucleotides, the CDR3 is TGTGCCACCTGGGACGGGCCTAGGACGCATTATTATAAGAAACTCTTT. Translated: CATWDGPRTHYYKKLF.

This clone was recorded a few times. The chain links TRGV3 to TRGJ1 or TRGJ2. The CDR3 sequence is 13 residues long. Germline trimming cut 3 bases from V and 11 bases from J; bases unmatched to any gene: 13. The germline gives CDR1 VTNTFY, CDR2 YDVSTARD (reference sequence). The CDR3 coding sequence is TGTGCCACCTGGGACGGGGCTTTGGGAGAGAAACTCTTT. This translates into CATWDGALGEKLF.

This clone was observed a few times. The J gene is TRGJ1 or TRGJ2, the V gene TRGV5. Per the germline V gene, CDR1 is VINAFY and CDR2 is YDVSNSKD. The junction had 4 bases not matched to a gene; V was cut back by 2 bases and J by 3 bases. The CDR3 is 13 residues long. The CDR3 coding sequence is TGTGCCACCTGGGACATCACTTATTATAAGAAACTCTTT. Translation gives CATWDITYYKKLF.

This clone showed up just a few times. A much larger clone sits a single nucleotide away, making a read error possible. The genes are TRGV8 and TRGJ1 or TRGJ2. CDR1 is VENAVY and CDR2 is YDSYNSRV in the germline V gene. The V gene end was trimmed by 1 base and the J gene end by 8 bases; junction bases not matched to a gene: 2. This CDR3 contains 11 residues. The CDR3 loop reads CATWDSNKKLF. CDR3 DNA sequence: TGTGCCACCTGGGATAGTAATAAGAAACTCTTT.

A few counts support this clone. The junction departs from the called germline gene at one end, perhaps through a read error. This rearrangement joins TRGV3 to TRGJ1 or TRGJ2. Germline V gene lookup returns CDR1 VTNTFY and CDR2 YDVSTARD (reference sequence). The CDR3 contains 12 residues. The chain's CDR3 is CATWDGSSKKLF. CDR3 bases: TGTGCCACCTGGGACGGATCATCTAAGAAACTCTTC.

There are a few counts of this clone. The chain uses TRGV9 and TRGJ1 or TRGJ2. The CDR3 runs 9 residues. Germline V CDR1 and CDR2: GITISATS, ISYDGTV (reference sequence). J was trimmed by 12 bases and V by 4 bases; bases with no gene match: 3. CDR3 amino acids: CALWDGKLF. Here the CDR3 DNA reads TGTGCCTTGTGGGACGGGAAACTCTTT.

Concerning this clone: One junction end disagrees with the germline gene, perhaps due to a read error. This chain links TRGV3 with TRGJP1. Per germline, CDR1 VTNTFY and CDR2 YDVSTARD (reference sequence). The CDR3 covers 16 residues. This CDR3 reads CATWDRLRGTGWFKLF. DNA for the CDR3: TGTGCCACCTGGGACAGGCTGCGTGGCACTGGTTGGTTCAAGCTATTT.

This clone was counted between two and nine times. Distinct nucleotide sequences in the sample also encode this CDR3. The chain is built from TRGV2 and TRGJ1 or TRGJ2. Germline V gives CDR1 EGSNGY, CDR2 YDSYNSKV. The CDR3 extends over 14 amino acids. The V gene end was trimmed by 0 bases and the J gene end by 7 bases; junction bases not matched to a gene: 9. Written as DNA, the CDR3 is TGTGCCACCTGGGACGGGCCGTCGAGATATAAGAAACTCTTT. Its protein product is CATWDGPSRYKKLF.

The chain combines TRGV3 with TRGJP2. Germline values: CDR1 VTNTFY, CDR2 YDVSTARD (reference sequence). CDR3 size: 16 residues. Trimming cost V 0 bases and J 8 bases; bases outside gene matches: 12. The CDR3 is CATWDRNFSGDWIKTF. For the CDR3, the DNA is TGTGCCACCTGGGACAGGAACTTTAGCGGCGATTGGATCAAGACGTTT.

Ten or more counts support this clone. V usage is TRGV9 and J usage is TRGJ1 or TRGJ2. The CDR3 spans 12 residues. Per germline, CDR1 GITISATS and CDR2 ISYDGTV (reference sequence). V shed 0 bases, J shed 6 bases, and the junction held 2 bases outside the gene matches. The CDR3 DNA reads TGTGCCTTGTGGGAGGTGGTTTATAAGAAACTCTTT. It translates to CALWEVVYKKLF.

The V call is TRGV8, the J call TRGJ1 or TRGJ2. CDR1 is VENAVY, CDR2 YDSYNSRV, per germline. This CDR3 has 13 residues. V shed 2 bases and J 3 bases; nucleotides not matched to a gene: 4. CDR3 in DNA: TGTGCCACCTGGGATATTGTTTATTATAAGAAACTCTTT. It translates to CATWDIVYYKKLF.

The chain joins TRGV8 to TRGJ1 or TRGJ2. The length of the CDR3 is 14 residues. The V gene end was trimmed by 3 bases and the J gene end by 4 bases; junction bases not matched to a gene: 9. Looked up from germline, CDR1 is VENAVY and CDR2 is YDSYNSRV. CDR3 sequence: CATWDGRGYYKKLF. The CDR3 coding sequence is TGTGCCACCTGGGATGGACGCGGGTATTATAAGAAACTCTTT.

The chain recombines TRGV3 with TRGJP2. The CDR3 extends over 15 amino acids. V was pared by 3 bases and J by 7 bases, with 11 bases of the junction left unmatched. Germline V gene sequence: CDR1 VTNTFY, CDR2 YDVSTARD (reference sequence). The CDR3 is CATWDDEGDDWIKTF. The CDR3, as DNA: TGTGCCACCTGGGACGATGAGGGGGATGATTGGATCAAGACGTTT.

The chain is built from TRGV5 and TRGJ1 or TRGJ2. Per the germline V gene, CDR1 is VINAFY and CDR2 is YDVSNSKD. The CDR3 is made up of 16 amino acids. V shed 5 bases and J 3 bases; nucleotides not matched to a gene: 16. CDR3 bases: TGTGCCACCTGGGCCCAAAGGCTCAAACCTTATTATAAGAAACTCTTT. Amino acids: CATWAQRLKPYYKKLF.

Comment on this clone: A read error is possible here, since a much larger clone lies one base away. Other DNA variants within this sample encode the same CDR3. V is TRGV4 and J is TRGJ1 or TRGJ2. This CDR3 is built from 12 residues. Germline V gene data show CDR1 as EGSTGY and CDR2 as YDSYTSSV. V lost 5 bases to trimming and J lost 3 bases; unmatched junction nucleotides: 4. The CDR3 DNA is TGTGCCACCTGGGGGAGTTATTATAAGAAACTCTTT. The encoded protein is CATWGSYYKKLF.

This clone was seen a handful of times. J is TRGJ1 or TRGJ2 and V is TRGV8. The V gene end was trimmed by 3 bases and the J gene end by 4 bases; junction bases not matched to a gene: 9. The germline CDR1 and CDR2 sequences are VENAVY and YDSYNSRV. The CDR3 is made up of 14 amino acids. As DNA, the CDR3 is TGTGCCACCTGGGATGCACGTGAATATTATAAGAAACTCTTT. This codes for CATWDAREYYKKLF.

This clone was observed a handful of times. The chain is built from TRGV3 and TRGJ1 or TRGJ2. The CDR3 contains 15 residues. V trimming: 0 bases; J trimming: 9 bases; junction bases outside the gene matches: 14. Germline values: CDR1 VTNTFY, CDR2 YDVSTARD (reference sequence). CDR3 amino acids: CATWDRPVWVSKKLF. In DNA form, the CDR3 reads TGTGCCACCTGGGACAGGCCAGTATGGGTTTCTAAGAAACTCTTT.

This clone was seen only a few times. The sample contains more than one DNA sequence encoding this CDR3. The chain links TRGV3 to TRGJ1 or TRGJ2. The CDR3 extends over 13 amino acids. The junction had 5 bases not matched to a gene; V was cut back by 0 bases and J by 6 bases. Germline CDR1 reads VTNTFY; CDR2 reads YDVSTARD (reference sequence). CDR3 amino acids: CATWDRLLYKKLF. DNA for the CDR3: TGTGCCACCTGGGACAGGCTCCTTTATAAGAAACTCTTT.

This clone showed up just a few times. The V gene is TRGV2, the J gene TRGJ1 or TRGJ2. CDR3 length equals 12 residues. Germline values: CDR1 EGSNGY, CDR2 YDSYNSKV. The V gene end was trimmed by 0 bases and the J gene end by 10 bases; junction bases not matched to a gene: 6. The CDR3 DNA follows: TGTGCCACCTGGGACGGGCGTTGGAAGAAACTCTTT. As protein: CATWDGRWKKLF.

The chain has TRGV3 and TRGJ1 or TRGJ2. From germline, CDR1 is VTNTFY and CDR2 YDVSTARD (reference sequence). The junction had 7 bases not matched to a gene; V was cut back by 0 bases and J by 11 bases. The CDR3 runs 12 residues. The CDR3 nucleotides are TGTGCCACCTGGGACAGGCCGATCGAGAAACTCTTT. Translating it yields CATWDRPIEKLF.

This clone was recorded a few times. The rearrangement joins TRGV4 to TRGJ1 or TRGJ2. The germline V gene has CDR1 EGSTGY and CDR2 YDSYTSSV. This CDR3 contains 15 residues. With V trimmed by 0 bases and J by 3 bases, 8 bases remained unmatched. CDR3 in amino acids: CATWDGPAGYYKKLF. In DNA, the CDR3 is TGTGCCACCTGGGATGGGCCCGCTGGTTATTATAAGAAACTCTTT.

This clone was observed many times. This chain joins TRGV4 and TRGJP2. There are 13 residues in the CDR3. The V gene's germline CDR1 is EGSTGY and CDR2 YDSYTSSV. Losses at the gene ends were 5 bases for V and 2 bases for J; bases not matched to a gene: 2. The CDR3 sequence is CATWVSSDWIKTF. CDR3 nucleotides: TGTGCCACCTGGGTCAGTAGTGATTGGATCAAGACGTTT.